This TCR beta chain came from a study of T cells in Graves' hyperthyroidism and ophthalmopathy. This CDR3 region has 11 residues. V lost 6 bases and J lost 10, with 10 bases in between. Per germline, CDR1 ENHRY and CDR2 SYGVKD. Each patient was aged 18 to 65 and had newly diagnosed hyperthyroidism of under 2 months' duration. PBMCs stemmed from around 10 ml fresh peripheral blood. Findings and limits, study-wide: Ophthalmopathy stood apart from stable hyperthyroidism in a 13 V-J model.

Amplified regions were TCR beta CDR3 sequences from RNA transcripts. During a first-round RT-PCR of the TCR CDR3, the HTBI primer set was used. TCRdb called the multiplex PCR reads again in MiXCR, with one record for every CDR3 protein. This repertoire shows more than 650,000 distinct CDR3 sequences, roughly 15% found once; its top ten account for roughly 10%. This clonotype has a count of ten or more. Its antigen is unknown. The clonotype comes from a woman aged 18-29 years with Graves' hyperthyroidism. This rearrangement joins TRBV10-3 to TRBJ2-1; D unclear. Source material: blood. CDR3: CAISRSGEQFF. The CDR3 nucleotides read TGTGCCATCAGCCGCTCTGGGGAGCAGTTCTTC.